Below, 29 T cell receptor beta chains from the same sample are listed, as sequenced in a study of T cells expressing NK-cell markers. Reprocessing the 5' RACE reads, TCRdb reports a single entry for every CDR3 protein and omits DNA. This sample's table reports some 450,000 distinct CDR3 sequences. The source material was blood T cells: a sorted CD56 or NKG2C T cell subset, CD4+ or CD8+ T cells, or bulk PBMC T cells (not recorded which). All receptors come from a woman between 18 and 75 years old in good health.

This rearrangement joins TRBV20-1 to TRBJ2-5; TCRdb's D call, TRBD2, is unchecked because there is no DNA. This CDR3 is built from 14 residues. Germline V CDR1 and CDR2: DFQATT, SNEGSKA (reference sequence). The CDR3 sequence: CSSPRGAVRETQYF.

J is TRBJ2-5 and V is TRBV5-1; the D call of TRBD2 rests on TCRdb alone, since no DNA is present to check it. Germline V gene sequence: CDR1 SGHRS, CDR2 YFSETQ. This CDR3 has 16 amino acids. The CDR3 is CASSKTPGTRQETQYF.

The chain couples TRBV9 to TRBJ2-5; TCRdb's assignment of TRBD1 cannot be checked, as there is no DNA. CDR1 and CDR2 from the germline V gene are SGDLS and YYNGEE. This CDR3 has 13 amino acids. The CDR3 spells CASSAGTAETQYF.

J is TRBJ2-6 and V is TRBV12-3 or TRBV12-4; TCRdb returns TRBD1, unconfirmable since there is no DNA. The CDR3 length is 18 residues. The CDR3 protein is CASSRQGVRRAGANVLTF.

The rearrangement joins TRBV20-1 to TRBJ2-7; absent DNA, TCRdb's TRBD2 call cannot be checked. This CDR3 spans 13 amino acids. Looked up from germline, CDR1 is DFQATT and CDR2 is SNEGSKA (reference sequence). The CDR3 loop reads CSAEGTTSYEQYF.

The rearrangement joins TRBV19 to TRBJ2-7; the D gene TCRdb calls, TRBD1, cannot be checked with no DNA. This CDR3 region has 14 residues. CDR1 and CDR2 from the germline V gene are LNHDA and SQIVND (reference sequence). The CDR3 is CASSISAGTYEQYF.

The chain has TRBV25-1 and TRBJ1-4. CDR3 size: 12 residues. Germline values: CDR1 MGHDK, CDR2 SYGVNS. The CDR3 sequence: CASSEYREKLFF.

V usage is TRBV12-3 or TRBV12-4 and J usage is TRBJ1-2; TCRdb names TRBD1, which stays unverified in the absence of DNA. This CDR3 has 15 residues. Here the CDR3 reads CASTPPDRPNYGYTF.

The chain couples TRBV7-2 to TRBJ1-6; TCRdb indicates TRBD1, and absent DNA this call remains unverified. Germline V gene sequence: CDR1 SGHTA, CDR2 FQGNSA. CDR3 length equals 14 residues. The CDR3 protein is CASSPDRSNSPLHF.

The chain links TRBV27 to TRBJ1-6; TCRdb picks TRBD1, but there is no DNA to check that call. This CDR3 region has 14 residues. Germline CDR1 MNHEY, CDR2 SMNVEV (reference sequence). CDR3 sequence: CASSPGDRVSPLHF.

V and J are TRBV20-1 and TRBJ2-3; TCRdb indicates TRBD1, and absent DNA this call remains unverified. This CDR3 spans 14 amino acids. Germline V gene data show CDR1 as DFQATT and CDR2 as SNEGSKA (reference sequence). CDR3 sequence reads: CSASQRQGTDTQYF.

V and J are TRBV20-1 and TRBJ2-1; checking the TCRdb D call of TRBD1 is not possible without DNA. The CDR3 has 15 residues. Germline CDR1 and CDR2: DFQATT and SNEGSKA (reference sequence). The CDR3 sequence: CSASGTGSSYNEQFF.

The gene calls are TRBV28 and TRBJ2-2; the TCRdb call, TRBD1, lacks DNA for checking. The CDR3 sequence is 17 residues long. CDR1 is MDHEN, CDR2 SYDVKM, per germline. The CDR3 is CASSLLETGGSTGELFF.

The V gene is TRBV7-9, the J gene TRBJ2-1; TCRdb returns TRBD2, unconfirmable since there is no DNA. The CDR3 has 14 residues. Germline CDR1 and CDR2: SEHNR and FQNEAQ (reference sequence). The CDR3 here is CASRGGGPYNEQFF. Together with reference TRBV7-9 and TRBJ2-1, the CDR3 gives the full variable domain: DTGVSQNPRHKITKRGQNVTFRCDPISEHNRLYWYRQTLGQGPEFLTYFQNEAQLEKSRLLSDRFSAERPKGSFSTLEIQRTEQGDSAMYLCASRGGGPYNEQFFGPGTRLTVL.

The CDR3 sequence: CSADDGAGRGTDTQYF. The chain combines TRBV20-1 with TRBJ2-3; TCRdb picks TRBD2, but there is no DNA to check that call. Looked up from germline, CDR1 is DFQATT and CDR2 is SNEGSKA (reference sequence). This CDR3 has 16 residues.

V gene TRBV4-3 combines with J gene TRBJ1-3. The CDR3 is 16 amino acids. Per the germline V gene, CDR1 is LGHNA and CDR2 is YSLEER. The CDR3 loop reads CASSQLVADSGNTIYF.

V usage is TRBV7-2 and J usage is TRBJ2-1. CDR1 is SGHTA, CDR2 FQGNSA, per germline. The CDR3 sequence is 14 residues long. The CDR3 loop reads CASAKGSSYNEQFF.

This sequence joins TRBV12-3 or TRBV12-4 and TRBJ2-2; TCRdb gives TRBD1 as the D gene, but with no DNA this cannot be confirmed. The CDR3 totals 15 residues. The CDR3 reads CATHGGVKGTGELFF.

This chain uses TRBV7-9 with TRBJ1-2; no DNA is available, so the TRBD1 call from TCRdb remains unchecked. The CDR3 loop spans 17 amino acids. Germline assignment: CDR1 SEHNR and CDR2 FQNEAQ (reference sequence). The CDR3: CASSQVGSREANYGYTF.

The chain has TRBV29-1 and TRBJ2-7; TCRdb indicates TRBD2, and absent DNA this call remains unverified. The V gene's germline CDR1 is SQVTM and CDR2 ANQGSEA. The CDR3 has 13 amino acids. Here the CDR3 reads CSVEDRGPYEQYF.

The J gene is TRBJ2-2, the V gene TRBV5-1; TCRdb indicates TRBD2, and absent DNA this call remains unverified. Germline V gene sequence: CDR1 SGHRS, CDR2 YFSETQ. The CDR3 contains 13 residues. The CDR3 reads CASSGGYTGELFF.

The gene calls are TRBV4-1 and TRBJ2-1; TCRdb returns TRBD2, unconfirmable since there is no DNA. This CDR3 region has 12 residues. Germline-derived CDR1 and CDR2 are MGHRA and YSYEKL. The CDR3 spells CASSQGLPEQFF.

The CDR3 loop is CASSRNRDNQPQHF. This chain uses TRBV12-3 or TRBV12-4 with TRBJ1-5; TCRdb's D call of TRBD1 is untestable without DNA. This CDR3 spans 14 amino acids.

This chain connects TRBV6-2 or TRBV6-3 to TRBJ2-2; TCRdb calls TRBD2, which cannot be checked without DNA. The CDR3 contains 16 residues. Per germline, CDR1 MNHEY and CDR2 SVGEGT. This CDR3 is CASSRPRLAGHGELFF.

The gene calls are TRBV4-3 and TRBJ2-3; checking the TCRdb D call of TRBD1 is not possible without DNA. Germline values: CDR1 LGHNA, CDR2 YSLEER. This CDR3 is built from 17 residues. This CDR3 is CASSQLHRQGAADTQYF.

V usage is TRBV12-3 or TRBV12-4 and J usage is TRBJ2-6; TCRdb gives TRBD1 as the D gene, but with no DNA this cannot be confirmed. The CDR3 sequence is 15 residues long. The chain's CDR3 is CASRPPTSGANVLTF.

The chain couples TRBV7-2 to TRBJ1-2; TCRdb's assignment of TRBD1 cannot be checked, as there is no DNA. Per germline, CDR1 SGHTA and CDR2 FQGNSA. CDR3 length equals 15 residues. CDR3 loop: CASSSQGPANYGYTF.

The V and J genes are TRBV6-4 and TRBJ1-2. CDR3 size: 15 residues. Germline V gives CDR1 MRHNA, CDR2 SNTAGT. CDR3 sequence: CASSDSTMGSYGYTF.

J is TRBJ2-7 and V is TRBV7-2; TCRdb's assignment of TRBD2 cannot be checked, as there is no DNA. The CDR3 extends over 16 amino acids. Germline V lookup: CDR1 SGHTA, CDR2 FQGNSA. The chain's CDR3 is CASSLEGGPSSYEQYF.